This T cell receptor beta chain was retrieved from a study of beta chain features in type 1 diabetes. As to this clone: Its antigen remains unidentified.

Expressed TCRB transcripts were sequenced because the isolated RNA had all been reverse transcribed beforehand. Sequencing of naive, central memory and regulatory T cell samples gave an average of about 3.57 million reads. TCRdb keeps only in-frame clones here, not all; method: immunoSEQ multiplex PCR. Of some 330,000 clones in the sample, over 10% were seen once. Post-sort purity exceeded 98% for all sorted populations. General observations from the study: A moderate, significant TCRB CDR3 shortening appeared in type 1 diabetes across four CD4+ subsets. Insertion counts at VDJ junctions were lower in type 1 diabetes patients, who also showed more deletions there.

Material for sequencing was naive CD4+ T cells from blood. The sequence was collected from a woman aged 18 to 35 with type 1 diabetes.

DNA of the CDR3: TGCGCCAGCAGCCTTCATATCGTCGCCGGGACAGGGGTTGAAAACATTCAGTACTTC. It codes for CASSLHIVAGTGVENIQYF. The V gene is TRBV4-3, the J gene TRBJ2-4, with 10 positions matching TRBD1. This CDR3 has 19 residues. Germline CDR1 and CDR2: LGHNA and YSLEER. The J segment lost 5 bases and the V segment lost 4 bases, leaving 17 bases of the junction unmatched.